Described below is a single T cell receptor beta chain sequence and its context. Which antigen it targets is not known. The record has no base qualities; no much larger clone is one base away. The junction carries 14 bases between V and J, which are trimmed by 5 bases and 6 bases respectively. The CDR3 contains 15 residues, cysteine and phenylalanine counted. The kept DNA is CDR3 alone, 45 bases in frame from the first base. The CDR1 and CDR2 encoded by the germline V gene (reference sequence) are LGHDT and YNNKEL. The record originates from a study of blood T cell repertoires in COVID-19 (TCRdb year 2020). Background for the entire study: The collaborator samples originated in the United States, Italy and Spain and spanned the acute and convalescent phases of COVID-19. The prospective study material was composed of cDNA or gDNA derived from T cells, B-cell-depleted T cells, or PBMCs. Subjects who had been exposed to COVID-19, were actively infected with it, or had recovered from it provided the deeply sampled blood TCRbeta repertoires that made up the dataset. A freely available public database, intended as a resource for researchers studying the immune response to SARS-CoV-2, is where the repertoires were released. Samples were obtained from the ongoing ImmuneRACE study (first 160 participants) and from 1,000 to 1,500 subjects provided by 6 global collaborators. A de-identified subject ID, COVID-19 status, age in years and sex were almost always included in the sample metadata. Where HLA class I and class II types were available, the types were taken from metadata supplied by the sample provider, not from assay-based typing.

TCRbeta CDR3 regions were amplified from genomic DNA using the immunoSEQ Assay, a bias-controlled multiplex PCR. The original methods were these. The number of nucleated cells in each sample was estimated by amplification of reference gene primers within the assay. To quantify the absolute abundance of each unique TCRbeta CDR3 rearrangement, sequence reads were collapsed and filtered. For each sample, productive Simpson clonality was calculated as the square root of Simpson's diversity index across productive rearrangements. TCRdb took this table from immuneACCESS and kept in-frame rearrangements with V and J called. Such tables lack part of the clones; where checked against another copy, unresolved V genes explain under half of the gap, and the rest is unexplained. The DNA was the basis for D and trimming; V, J and clone size are from that table. The sample table records some 310,000 clones; about nine tenths of these occur just once. The leading ten clones occupy 1% of the sample.

Each collaborating institution followed its own protocols to collect whole blood in K2EDTA tubes. For TCRbeta analysis, collaborators shipped samples as frozen whole blood, isolated PBMCs, or DNA extracted from either of those sample types. On the study overall, not on this receptor specifically: How much clinical and demographic metadata was included differed by source and by participant, and the metadata was provided uncurated.

The rearrangement joined TRBV3-1 (or the pseudogene TRBV3-2) to TRBJ1-6; the D gene remains uncertain. Sequences were obtained from peripheral blood. The receptor was derived from a man between 50 and 59 years old with active or convalescent COVID-19. The CDR3 region: CASSLGGDLNSPLHF. DNA sequence: TGTGCCAGCAGCTTAGGAGGAGACCTTAATTCACCCCTCCACTTT.